Following are 8 T cell receptor beta chains from one sample sequenced in a study of blood T cells in healthy people across ages. Sample-barcoded 5' priming and a J-beta primer mix drove a second PCR of 7 to 11 cycles. MiXCR, applied by TCRdb to the 5' RACE reads, yields one record per CDR3 protein. The repertoire consists of more than 650,000 distinct CDR3 sequences, with around a fifth occurring once and the leading ten covering roughly a fifth. Sequenced: blood. These TCRs come from a man in his 70s in good health.

V usage is TRBV24-1 and J usage is TRBJ2-1; D remains unclear. Germline V gene sequence: CDR1 KGHDR, CDR2 SFDVKD. V lost 4 bases and J 2 bases, leaving 17 bases between the germline ends. The CDR3 contains 17 residues. The CDR3 nucleotides read TGTGCCACCAGTGAAGCCCCAGCGCGAGGCCCCTACAATGAGCAGTTCTTC. Translation gives CATSEAPARGPYNEQFF.

With respect to this clonotype: Sequence at one end of the junction differs from germline and may be a read error. J is TRBJ1-4 and V is TRBV20-1; 8 bases agree with TRBD1. Germline CDR1 DFQATT, CDR2 SNEGSKA (reference sequence). The length of the CDR3 is 15 residues. CDR3 sequence reads: CIARRPGQVNEKLFF. The CDR3, as DNA: TGCATTGCTAGGCGGCCGGGACAGGTTAATGAAAAACTGTTTTTT.

This chain links TRBV3-1 with TRBJ1-1; 8 bases fit TRBD1. The length of the CDR3 is 14 residues. The germline V gene encodes CDR1 LGHDT and CDR2 YNNKEL (reference sequence). V was clipped by 4 bases and J by 1 base; unmatched bases: 2. The CDR3 DNA reads TGTGCCAGCAGCCGGGGACAGGAGAACACTGAAGCTTTCTTT. Its translation is CASSRGQENTEAFF. The full variable domain, its missing parts supplied by reference TRBV3-1 and TRBJ1-1, is DTAVSQTPKYLVTQMGNDKSIKCEQNLGHDTMYWYKQDSKKFLKIMFSYNNKELIINETVPNRFSPKSPDKAHLNLHINSLELGDSAVYFCASSRGQENTEAFFGQGTRLTVV.

The chain joins TRBV3-1 to TRBJ2-7; D is tentatively TRBD1 or TRBD2 (5 bases each). CDR1 is LGHDT and CDR2 is YNNKEL in the germline V gene (reference sequence). The CDR3 totals 15 residues. Deletions cut 6 bases from V and 7 bases from J, with 22 bases between. CDR3 amino acids: CASSLSGTRVREQYF. The CDR3 bases are TGTGCCAGCAGTCTCTCCGGGACCAGAGTCCGTGAGCAGTACTTC.

The V gene is TRBV5-1, the J gene TRBJ2-5, with D unclear. Matching the DNA end better, TRBJ2-7 makes the J call doubtful. Germline lookup yields CDR1 SGHRS and CDR2 YFSETQ. The CDR3 spans 14 residues. The CDR3 coding sequence is TGCGCCAGCAGCTCCTCGGGTCTCGCCTACGAGCAGTACTTC. As protein: CASSSSGLAYEQYF.

This clonotype came up a few times. The chain combines TRBV7-2 with TRBJ2-3; perhaps TRBD2 as D (5 bases). V gave up 5 bases and J gave up 8 bases, with 8 bases separating them. Germline CDR1 and CDR2: SGHTA and FQGNSA. CDR3 length: 11 amino acids. The CDR3 region is CASSPDFTQYF. The CDR3 nucleotides read TGTGCCAGCAGCCCGGACTTTACGCAGTATTTT.

The chain carries TRBV6-5 and TRBJ2-2; no firm D call. The germline V gene encodes CDR1 MNHEY and CDR2 SVGAGI. This CDR3 has 13 amino acids. Deletions cut 6 bases from V and 0 bases from J, with 5 bases between. The CDR3 reads CASSGSNTGELFF. In nucleotides, the CDR3 is TGTGCCAGCAGCGGGTCGAACACCGGGGAGCTGTTTTTT.

This clonotype was recorded a few times. Here the CDR3 reads CASGGTAPGNTIYF. In DNA form, the CDR3 reads TGTGCCAGCGGAGGGACCGCCCCTGGAAACACCATATATTTT. The chain uses TRBV6-1 and TRBJ1-3, with a tentative D call TRBD1 (5 bases). This CDR3 is 14 amino acids long. V lost 8 bases and J lost 2, with 13 bases in between. Germline CDR1 is MNHNS and CDR2 is SASEGT.